These 25 T cell receptor beta chains were all obtained from the same sample, sequenced in a study of identifying expanded T cells in peripheral blood. This table comes from immunoSEQ multiplex PCR, and its TCRdb copy is limited to in-frame clones, with some not included. The repertoire has around 120,000 clones, more than 75% of them found once; the top ten carry 3.3%. Sequencing was carried out using blood. These receptors were collected from a person between 18 and 69 years old in good health.

V usage is TRBV11-3 and J usage is TRBJ2-5, with D perhaps matching TRBD2 (7 bases). The ends were cut back, 5 bases at V and 2 bases at J, with 18 bases in the middle. The CDR3 is 16 amino acids. CDR1 and CDR2 (germline): SGHNT, YENEEA. For the CDR3, the DNA is TGTGCCAGCAGCACCCGAACGGGGGGCAAACAAGAGACCCAGTACTTC. Translated: CASSTRTGGKQETQYF.

V and J are TRBV5-8 and TRBJ1-6, with D perhaps TRBD1 (5 bases). Germline CDR1 is SGHTS and CDR2 is YDEGEE. The V end lost 4 bases, the J end lost 7 bases, and 15 bases lay between the germline ends. CDR3 length: 15 amino acids. Written as DNA, the CDR3 is TGTGCCAGCAGCGTAGGACGACAGAGGAATTCACCCCTCCACTTT. Protein product: CASSVGRQRNSPLHF.

The genes are TRBV19 and TRBJ1-5; TRBD1 might be the D (5 bases). V dropped 3 bases and J dropped 6 bases, with 12 bases sitting between them. The germline CDR1 and CDR2 sequences are LNHDA and SQIVND (reference sequence). This CDR3 is 14 amino acids long. As DNA, the CDR3 is TGTGCCAGTAGTATTTGGGGCGCGGGTCAGCCCCAGCATTTT. Residues: CASSIWGAGQPQHF.

This chain uses TRBV7-2 with TRBJ2-6; D gene uncertain. V lost 5 bases and J lost 3, with 8 bases in between. CDR3 length: 14 residues. CDR1 is SGHTA and CDR2 is FQGNSA in the germline V gene. This CDR3 is CASSPSRGANVLTF. CDR3 bases: TGTGCCAGCAGCCCCTCCCGTGGGGCCAACGTCCTGACTTTC. Complete variable domain (other parts from reference TRBV7-2 and TRBJ2-6): GAGVSQSPSNKVTEKGKDVELRCDPISGHTALYWYRQSLGQGLEFLIYFQGNSAPDKSGLPSDRFSAERTGGSVSTLTIQRTQQEDSAVYLCASSPSRGANVLTFGAGSRLTVL.

The chain couples TRBV6-5 to TRBJ1-1; 7 bases match TRBD1. Germline V gene data show CDR1 as MNHEY and CDR2 as SVGAGI. This CDR3 region has 15 residues. V gave up 2 bases and J gave up 5 bases; unmatched junction bases: 8. The DNA of the CDR3 is TGTGCCAGCAGTTACCATACGACAGGGAATACTGAAGCTTTCTTT. Translation: CASSYHTTGNTEAFF.

This clone showed up just a few times. The chain joins TRBV19 to TRBJ1-5; a weak D match, TRBD1 (5 bases). The V end was cut by 5 bases, the J end by 9 bases, with 20 bases between. This CDR3 contains 15 residues. The germline gives CDR1 LNHDA, CDR2 SQIVND (reference sequence). CDR3 nucleotides: TGTGCCAGTAGTTCCCCCGGAGGGTCAGGGCGGCCCCAGCATTTT. It encodes CASSSPGGSGRPQHF.

In this sample, this clone turned up once. This chain connects TRBV2 to TRBJ1-2, with D hard to call. Looked up from germline, CDR1 is SNHLY and CDR2 is FYNNEI. The CDR3 is 12 residues long. The V end lost 4 bases, the J end lost 4 bases, and 7 bases lay between the germline ends. CDR3 in DNA: TGTGCCAGCAGTGTAAACAGCTATGGCTACACCTTC. Translation gives CASSVNSYGYTF.

The rearrangement joins TRBV5-6 to TRBJ2-1; maybe TRBD2 (5 bases). CDR1 and CDR2 from the germline V gene are SGHDT and YYEEEE. The V gene lost 0 bases and the J gene lost 4 bases, with 14 bases spanning the gap. This CDR3 is 16 amino acids long. The CDR3 loop reads CASSLAIRGVYNEQFF. The CDR3 DNA follows: TGTGCCAGCAGCTTGGCCATTCGGGGAGTTTACAATGAGCAGTTCTTC. Together with reference TRBV5-6 and TRBJ2-1, the CDR3 gives the full variable domain: DAGVTQSPTHLIKTRGQQVTLRCSPKSGHDTVSWYQQALGQGPQFIFQYYEEEERQRGNFPDRFSGHQFPNYSSELNVNALLLGDSALYLCASSLAIRGVYNEQFFGPGTRLTVL.

This clone was seen more than once but under ten times. The V gene is TRBV7-2, the J gene TRBJ1-1; D is undetermined. V lost 2 bases to trimming and J lost 7 bases, with 8 bases between them. The germline CDR1 and CDR2 sequences are SGHTA and FQGNSA. The CDR3 extends over 12 amino acids. Written as DNA, the CDR3 is TGTGCCAGCAGCTTATATAAGGTTGAAGCTTTCTTT. It yields the protein CASSLYKVEAFF.

V is TRBV2 and J is TRBJ1-6; perhaps TRBD1 as D (5 bases). The CDR3 covers 13 residues. Trimming took 7 bases from V and 4 from J, leaving 8 bases between them. Looked up from germline, CDR1 is SNHLY and CDR2 is FYNNEI. In DNA, the CDR3 is TGTGCCAGCAATCAGGGTTATAATTCACCCCTCCACTTT. It codes for CASNQGYNSPLHF.

This clone has a handful of counts. The V gene is TRBV6-5, the J gene TRBJ1-2; 8 nucleotides align to TRBD1. This CDR3 is 14 amino acids long. With V trimmed by 4 bases and J by 6 bases, 7 bases remained unmatched. CDR1 MNHEY and CDR2 SVGAGI come from the germline V gene. This chain's CDR3 is CASSWTGNGDGYTF. The CDR3 DNA follows: TGTGCCAGCAGTTGGACAGGGAATGGAGATGGCTACACCTTC.

The chain combines TRBV5-1 with TRBJ2-1, with 8 bases identical to TRBD1. The CDR3 extends over 14 amino acids. Germline V lookup: CDR1 SGHRS, CDR2 YFSETQ. V lost 4 bases, J lost 3 bases, and 3 bases stayed unmatched. CDR3 protein: CASSEGQVYNEQFF. In nucleotides, the CDR3 is TGCGCCAGCAGCGAGGGACAGGTCTACAATGAGCAGTTCTTC.

The chain couples TRBV10-3 to TRBJ2-7, with D perhaps matching TRBD2 (6 bases). V lost 5 bases and J lost 1, with 12 bases in between. This CDR3 spans 14 amino acids. The V gene's germline CDR1 is ENHRY and CDR2 SYGVKD. The CDR3 bases are TGTGCCATCAGTATGAGACTAGAGTCCTACGAGCAGTACTTC. This translates into CAISMRLESYEQYF.

This sequence joins TRBV18 and TRBJ1-6; D remains ambiguous. The CDR3 extends over 16 amino acids. Germline V gives CDR1 KGHSH, CDR2 LQKENI. The V and J ends lost 2 bases and 0 bases respectively, with 8 bases between them. CDR3 region: CASSPRPSSYNSPLHF. The CDR3 DNA is TGTGCCAGCTCACCAAGACCGAGCTCCTATAATTCACCCCTCCACTTT.

V and J are TRBV2 and TRBJ2-7; D is ambiguous. The CDR3 spans 14 residues. Germline-derived CDR1 and CDR2 are SNHLY and FYNNEI. Trimming removed 4 bases at V and 2 bases at J, with 12 bases between. CDR3 residues: CASSGSTSTYEQYF. The CDR3 bases are TGTGCCAGCAGTGGCTCGACATCAACCTACGAGCAGTACTTC.

This chain joins TRBV2 and TRBJ2-7, with no clear D. In germline, CDR1 is SNHLY, CDR2 FYNNEI. This CDR3 has 15 amino acids. The germline V and J ends were trimmed by 3 bases and 2 bases, with 14 bases remaining between them. The CDR3 sequence is CASSDIFGRTYEQYF. The CDR3 DNA reads TGTGCCAGCAGTGATATTTTCGGCCGGACCTACGAGCAGTACTTC.

The V and J genes are TRBV7-9 and TRBJ2-7, with D perhaps given as TRBD1 or TRBD2 (5 bases each). CDR1 is SEHNR and CDR2 is FQNEAQ in the germline V gene (reference sequence). Trimming stripped 4 bases from V and 9 bases from J, with 16 bases between. This CDR3 spans 13 amino acids. CDR3 protein: CASSSWISRGQYF. For the CDR3, the DNA is TGTGCCAGCAGCTCCTGGATATCGAGGGGGCAGTACTTC.

The rearrangement links TRBV5-4 to TRBJ2-3, with 8 bases identical to TRBD2. Germline values: CDR1 SGHNT, CDR2 YYREEE (reference sequence). Trimming took 4 bases from V and 5 from J; bases not matched to a gene: 9. CDR3 length equals 15 residues. The CDR3 loop reads CASSLAGGAGDTQYF. CDR3 in DNA: TGTGCCAGCAGCCTAGCCGGGGGGGCAGGAGATACGCAGTATTTT.

V usage is TRBV10-3 and J usage is TRBJ1-2; D gene ambiguous. The CDR3 spans 13 residues. Trimming removed 2 bases from V and 4 bases from J, with 8 bases in between. The germline CDR1 and CDR2 sequences are ENHRY and SYGVKD. As DNA, the CDR3 is TGTGCCATCAGTGAGGGTCTTACCTATGGCTACACCTTC. Translating gives CAISEGLTYGYTF.

The V gene is TRBV7-2, the J gene TRBJ2-2, with TRBD1 as a possible D gene (5 bases). This CDR3 comprises 13 residues. Germline V CDR1 and CDR2: SGHTA, FQGNSA. Trimming took off 8 bases at V and 5 bases at J, with 12 bases between the two ends. CDR3 sequence reads: CASSMGQTGELFF. CDR3 in DNA: TGTGCCAGCTCGATGGGGCAAACCGGGGAGCTGTTTTTT.

The chain is built from TRBV29-1 and TRBJ1-2; D gene ambiguous. With 4 bases removed from V and 6 bases from J, the gap between germline ends came to 9 bases. In germline, CDR1 is SQVTM, CDR2 ANQGSEA. This CDR3 has 11 amino acids. CDR3 DNA: TGCAGCGTTGCGAGGTCCCATGGCTACACCTTC. It translates to CSVARSHGYTF. The whole variable domain, remainder taken from reference TRBV29-1 and TRBJ1-2, is SAVISQKPSRDICQRGTSLTIQCQVDSQVTMMFWYRQQPGQSLTLIATANQGSEATYESGFVIDKFPISRPNLTFSTLTVSNMSPEDSSIYLCSVARSHGYTFGSGTRLTVV.

V gene TRBV6-1 combines with J gene TRBJ2-1; 10 bases are a match to TRBD1. Trimming removed 2 bases from V and 6 bases from J; junction bases left unmatched: 13. Germline CDR1 MNHNS, CDR2 SASEGT. The CDR3 has 18 amino acids. DNA of the CDR3: TGTGCCAGCAGTGAAAGGCGGTCGGGTGGGGACAGGGGCAATGAGCAGTTCTTC. Its protein product is CASSERRSGGDRGNEQFF.

The chain links TRBV6-5 to TRBJ1-1; D gene ambiguous. The CDR3 extends over 14 amino acids. Germline lookup yields CDR1 MNHEY and CDR2 SVGAGI. Trimming cost V 0 bases and J 5 bases, with 10 bases left between them. The CDR3 region is CASSYSPVSTEAFF. DNA for the CDR3: TGTGCCAGCAGTTACTCGCCAGTATCGACTGAAGCTTTCTTT.

The chain carries TRBV11-2 and TRBJ1-2; D not resolved. Germline V CDR1 and CDR2: SGHAT, FQNNGV. Trimming cost V 1 base and J 2 bases, with 8 bases left between them. CDR3 length: 14 amino acids. CDR3 bases: TGTGCCAGCAGCTTAGGGTTTGCAAACTATGGCTACACCTTC. This gives the protein CASSLGFANYGYTF.

For the CDR3, the DNA is TGTGCCAGCAGTTTAGGACAGGGGGCGGTAAGCCAGCATTTT. Encoded protein: CASSLGQGAVSQHF. The V and J genes are TRBV6-5 and TRBJ1-5, with 11 bases aligning to TRBD1. The CDR3 runs to 14 residues. The germline V gene encodes CDR1 MNHEY and CDR2 SVGAGI. The V gene end was trimmed by 4 bases and the J gene end by 12 bases; junction bases not matched to a gene: 8.